One sample yielded the 25 T cell receptor beta chains listed below, sequenced in a study of control samples from healthy donors and cancer patients. The repertoire was sequenced with immunoSEQ multiplex PCR; TCRdb's copy has only in-frame clones and lacks some. This sample carries more than 150,000 clones, about 93% of them seen once, and the ten largest clones take over 1.3%. Sequenced sample: blood. The receptor source for this set is a man aged 18 to 30 in good health.

The CDR3 DNA is TGTGCCAGCAGAGCGAACACCGGGGAGCTGTTTTTT. The encoded protein is CASRANTGELFF. The rearrangement uses TRBV3-1 (or the pseudogene TRBV3-2) and TRBJ2-2; D ambiguous. Germline V gene lookup returns CDR1 LGHDT and CDR2 YNNKEL (reference sequence). CDR3 length: 12 residues. V was trimmed by 6 bases and J by 0 bases, leaving 2 bases between them.

The rearrangement joins TRBV6-6 to TRBJ1-5, with D possibly matching TRBD1 (5 bases). CDR3 length: 12 amino acids. CDR1 is MNHNY and CDR2 is SVGAGI in the germline V gene (reference sequence). The V gene lost 8 bases and the J gene lost 3 bases, with 8 bases spanning the gap. CDR3 protein: CASRTNNQPQHF. The CDR3 DNA is TGTGCCAGCCGGACAAACAATCAGCCCCAGCATTTT.

V and J are TRBV27 and TRBJ1-5; TRBD1 matches at 9 bases. The germline CDR1 and CDR2 sequences are MNHEY and SMNVEV (reference sequence). J gave up 6 bases and V 3 bases, and 3 bases lay outside the gene matches. CDR3 length equals 14 residues. CDR3 nucleotide sequence: TGTGCCAGCAGTTTGGACAGGGGCACTCAGCCCCAGCATTTT. Translation: CASSLDRGTQPQHF.

The V and J genes are TRBV10-3 and TRBJ1-2, with D uncertain. The CDR3 runs 12 residues. Germline V gene lookup returns CDR1 ENHRY and CDR2 SYGVKD. Trimming took 9 bases from V and 4 from J, leaving 12 bases between them. The CDR3 sequence is CAILGSGYGYTF. The CDR3 DNA reads as TGTGCCATACTAGGGTCAGGCTATGGCTACACCTTC.

The chain carries TRBV2 and TRBJ2-1; 14 bases are a match to TRBD2. Trimming at V came to 5 bases and at J to 8 bases, leaving 14 bases not matched to a gene. The CDR3 extends over 18 amino acids. In germline, CDR1 is SNHLY, CDR2 FYNNEI. CDR3 DNA: TGTGCCAGCAGTCCTAACCCGGGACTAGCGGGGGAAACCGATGAGCAGTTCTTC. It codes for CASSPNPGLAGETDEQFF. Filled out from reference TRBV2 and TRBJ2-1, the complete variable domain reads EPEVTQTPSHQVTQMGQEVILRCVPISNHLYFYWYRQILGQKVEFLVSFYNNEISEKSEIFDDQFSVERPDGSNFTLKIRSTKLEDSAMYFCASSPNPGLAGETDEQFFGPGTRLTVL.

The rearrangement uses TRBV11-2 and TRBJ2-7; 8 nucleotides match TRBD2. The CDR3 is made up of 15 amino acids. The J segment lost 0 bases and the V segment lost 1 base, leaving 2 bases of the junction unmatched. Per the germline V gene, CDR1 is SGHAT and CDR2 is FQNNGV. The DNA of the CDR3 is TGTGCCAGCAGCTTAGGGCTAGCGGGCTCCTACGAGCAGTACTTC. It codes for CASSLGLAGSYEQYF.

A few counts support this clone. The chain links TRBV7-9 to TRBJ1-1, with 7 positions matching TRBD1. The germline V gene has CDR1 SEHNR and CDR2 FQNEAQ (reference sequence). The V gene end was trimmed by 5 bases and the J gene end by 4 bases; junction bases not matched to a gene: 10. This CDR3 contains 15 residues. The CDR3 DNA reads TGTGCCAGCAGCCCATGGGACAGTTTCACCACTGAAGCTTTCTTT. Protein sequence: CASSPWDSFTTEAFF.

CDR3 sequence: CASSVSSGTYEQYF. In DNA, the CDR3 is TGTGCCAGCAGCGTTTCTAGCGGGACCTACGAGCAGTACTTC. The chain is built from TRBV9 and TRBJ2-7; 9 nucleotides line up with TRBD2. Losses at the gene ends were 2 bases for V and 2 bases for J; bases not matched to a gene: 2. This CDR3 spans 14 amino acids. Looked up from germline, CDR1 is SGDLS and CDR2 is YYNGEE.

The chain uses TRBV3-1 (or the pseudogene TRBV3-2) and TRBJ2-1, with 7 positions matching TRBD2. Trimming took 3 bases from V and 9 from J; bases not matched to a gene: 5. The germline V gene has CDR1 LGHDT and CDR2 YNNKEL (reference sequence). CDR3 size: 13 residues. This CDR3 is CASSHRLAFEQFF. Here the CDR3 DNA reads TGTGCCAGCAGCCATAGACTAGCATTTGAGCAGTTCTTC.

The V and J genes are TRBV7-3 and TRBJ2-3; D remains ambiguous. The V end lost 3 bases, the J end lost 4 bases, and 8 bases lay between the germline ends. The germline V gene has CDR1 SGHTA and CDR2 FQGTGA. The CDR3 consists of 13 residues. CDR3: CASSFGRADTQYF. The DNA for the CDR3 is TGTGCCAGCAGCTTTGGGCGTGCAGATACGCAGTATTTT.

This clone appeared once. Sequence at one end of the junction differs from germline and may be a read error. This chain connects TRBV2 to TRBJ1-1, with D maybe TRBD1 (5 bases). Germline V CDR1 and CDR2: SNHLY, FYNNEI. The CDR3 runs to 14 residues. The CDR3 loop reads CASSEAREDNEAFF. DNA of the CDR3: TGTGCCAGCAGCGAAGCCAGGGAGGATAATGAAGCTTTCTTT.

The rearrangement links TRBV5-1 to TRBJ1-1; D might be TRBD1 (6 bases). CDR3 length: 17 amino acids. With 0 bases removed from V and 1 base from J, the gap between germline ends came to 16 bases. The V gene's germline CDR1 is SGHRS and CDR2 YFSETQ. Here the CDR3 DNA reads TGCGCCAGCAGCTTGGGCGGGGGGCCAGGAGGGAACACTGAAGCTTTCTTT. It is translated as CASSLGGGPGGNTEAFF. The full variable domain, in which reference TRBV5-1 and TRBJ1-1 provide the parts outside the CDR3, is KAGVTQTPRYLIKTRGQQVTLSCSPISGHRSVSWYQQTPGQGLQFLFEYFSETQRNKGNFPGRFSGRQFSNSRSEMNVSTLELGDSALYLCASSLGGGPGGNTEAFFGQGTRLTVV.

The chain joins TRBV18 to TRBJ1-1; 9 bases align to TRBD1. The CDR3 is 14 residues long. Trimming took 3 bases from V and 5 from J; bases not matched to a gene: 4. Germline V gene lookup returns CDR1 KGHSH and CDR2 LQKENI. The CDR3 protein is CASSPSTGGTEAFF. CDR3 nucleotide sequence: TGTGCCAGCTCACCGTCGACAGGGGGAACTGAAGCTTTCTTT.

This chain joins TRBV6-5 and TRBJ2-1; TRBD1 might be the D (6 bases). This CDR3 is built from 15 residues. Between the trimmed V and J ends, which lost 6 bases and 0 bases, there was a span of 12 bases. The germline V gene has CDR1 MNHEY and CDR2 SVGAGI. Written as DNA, the CDR3 is TGTGCCAGCAGGGACAGCCAGAACTCCTACAATGAGCAGTTCTTC. It encodes CASRDSQNSYNEQFF.

The chain uses TRBV21-1 and TRBJ1-2. TRBV21-1 is deemed a pseudogene. The CDR3 consists of 16 residues. The DNA of the CDR3 is TGTGCCAGCAGCAAGTCCCGATCCTTGGGTAACTATGGCTACACCTTC. The encoded protein is CASSKSRSLGNYGYTF.

The rearrangement links TRBV4-1 to TRBJ2-7, with D perhaps matching TRBD1 (8 bases). Germline CDR1 and CDR2: MGHRA and YSYEKL. The CDR3 is 16 residues long. V lost 0 bases and J 4 bases, leaving 16 bases between the germline ends. The CDR3: CASSQEGGTGRYEQYF. The CDR3 nucleotides read TGCGCCAGCAGCCAAGAGGGAGGGACAGGTCGGTACGAGCAGTACTTC.

The V call is TRBV5-1, the J call TRBJ1-2, with 7 bases that match TRBD1. With 2 bases clipped from V and 8 bases from J, the junction kept 9 bases outside the gene matches. This CDR3 region has 14 residues. The germline V gene has CDR1 SGHRS and CDR2 YFSETQ. The CDR3 region has the DNA TGCGCCAGCAGCTTAACAGGGGCCCAGGGAGGCTACACCTTC. Its protein product is CASSLTGAQGGYTF.

V gene TRBV19 combines with J gene TRBJ2-7, with D maybe TRBD2 (5 bases). CDR1 is LNHDA and CDR2 is SQIVND in the germline V gene (reference sequence). V lost 6 bases, J lost 2 bases, and 8 bases lay in between. This CDR3 contains 12 residues. The CDR3 bases are TGTGCCAGTAGCTCCGGGGCCTACGAGCAGTACTTC. Translating gives CASSSGAYEQYF. The complete variable domain, with remaining parts taken from reference TRBV19 and TRBJ2-7, reads DGGITQSPKYLFRKEGQNVTLSCEQNLNHDAMYWYRQDPGQGLRLIYYSQIVNDFQKGDIAEGYSVSREKKESFPLTVTSAQKNPTAFYLCASSSGAYEQYFGPGTRLTVT.

V gene TRBV6-1 combines with J gene TRBJ2-3; D ambiguous. Trimming removed 1 base from V and 3 bases from J, with 8 bases in between. CDR1 is MNHNS and CDR2 is SASEGT in the germline V gene. The CDR3 covers 14 residues. CDR3 residues: CASSEGWGTDTQYF. CDR3 in DNA: TGTGCCAGCAGTGAAGGGTGGGGAACAGATACGCAGTATTTT.

The chain links TRBV3-1 (or the pseudogene TRBV3-2) to TRBJ1-2; maybe TRBD1 (6 bases). Germline V gives CDR1 LGHDT, CDR2 YNNKEL (reference sequence). This CDR3 has 14 amino acids. V was trimmed by 0 bases and J by 7 bases, leaving 12 bases between them. The chain's CDR3 is CASSQDGTGPGYTF. CDR3 DNA: TGTGCCAGCAGCCAAGATGGCACAGGGCCTGGCTACACCTTC.

This chain links TRBV27 with TRBJ2-5, with D perhaps matching TRBD2 (6 bases). The CDR3 covers 17 residues. The germline CDR1 and CDR2 sequences are MNHEY and SMNVEV (reference sequence). V lost 6 bases and J lost 7, with 27 bases in between. The CDR3 nucleotides read TGTGCCAGCAGCCCCCCTGGAGGGAGACAACAAGAGGGGACCCAGTACTTC. Encoded protein: CASSPPGGRQQEGTQYF.

CDR3 sequence (DNA): TGCAGTGCTAGTGGTAAGGATACGCAGTATTTT. Translated, it gives CSASGKDTQYF. The chain recombines TRBV20-1 with TRBJ2-3; D gene ambiguous. This CDR3 comprises 11 residues. V was pared by 3 bases and J by 6 bases, with 7 bases between. Germline V gene lookup returns CDR1 DFQATT and CDR2 SNEGSKA (reference sequence).

This CDR3 reads CASTRGDRPQHF. Written as DNA, the CDR3 is TGTGCCAGCACCCGGGGGGACAGGCCCCAGCATTTT. The gene calls are TRBV12-3 or TRBV12-4 and TRBJ1-5; TRBD1 matches at 7 bases. J was trimmed by 9 bases and V by 7 bases; bases with no gene match: 6. This CDR3 region has 12 residues.

Only one count was recorded for this clone. CDR3 protein: CASSPGGTTNEKLFF. The CDR3 DNA reads TGTGCCAGCAGTCCAGGGGGCACGACTAATGAAAAACTGTTTTTT. The chain combines TRBV2 with TRBJ1-4; 8 bases are a match to TRBD1. CDR3 length equals 15 residues. CDR1 is SNHLY, CDR2 FYNNEI, per germline. The V gene end was trimmed by 5 bases and the J gene end by 2 bases; junction bases not matched to a gene: 4.

The rearrangement joins TRBV3-1 (or the pseudogene TRBV3-2) to TRBJ1-2; maybe TRBD1 (5 bases). The V gene's germline CDR1 is LGHDT and CDR2 YNNKEL (reference sequence). The V and J ends lost 0 bases and 4 bases respectively, with 12 bases between them. The CDR3 is 15 amino acids. The chain's CDR3 is CASSQDRGAVYGYTF. Here the CDR3 DNA reads TGTGCCAGCAGCCAAGATCGCGGGGCAGTCTATGGCTACACCTTC.